These 29 T cell receptor beta chains originate from one sample sequenced in a study of T cell responses to AZD1222 COVID-19 vaccine. Sequencing was performed with immunoSEQ multiplex PCR; in TCRdb, only in-frame clones are kept and a portion is missing. The sample lists tens of thousands of clones; around 80% were seen once. The specimen comprised peripheral blood, sampled on day 0 of AZD1222 vaccination. These receptor sequences come from an adult in good health.

This sequence joins TRBV7-8 and TRBJ1-4; D possibly corresponds to TRBD1 (6 bases). The CDR3 has 17 amino acids. Trimming left V 3 bases short and J 0 bases short, with 14 bases between. Per the germline V gene, CDR1 is SGHVS and CDR2 is FQNEAQ. This chain's CDR3 is CASSFRFRGATNEKLFF. The CDR3 DNA follows: TGTGCCAGCAGCTTTAGATTCAGGGGAGCAACTAATGAAAAACTGTTTTTT.

This sequence joins TRBV2 and TRBJ1-5; unclear D gene. The V end was cut by 4 bases, the J end by 3 bases, with 10 bases between. This CDR3 contains 14 residues. The V gene's germline CDR1 is SNHLY and CDR2 FYNNEI. This CDR3 reads CASSGVINNQPQHF. The CDR3 nucleotides are TGTGCCAGCAGTGGAGTCATTAACAATCAGCCCCAGCATTTT.

Note on this clone: The sample carries other DNA sequences with the same CDR3. The V call is TRBV30, the J call TRBJ1-4; D not resolved. Trimming took 0 bases from V and 7 from J, leaving 6 bases between them. The length of the CDR3 is 12 residues. Germline V gene data show CDR1 as GTSNPN and CDR2 as SVGIG (reference sequence). CDR3: CAWSVLREKLFF. In DNA, the CDR3 is TGTGCCTGGAGTGTACTGCGTGAAAAACTGTTTTTT.

The chain joins TRBV11-2 to TRBJ1-2; perhaps TRBD1 as D (5 bases). V was shortened by 5 bases and J by 8 bases, with 9 bases between the two germline ends. Per germline, CDR1 SGHAT and CDR2 FQNNGV. This CDR3 is 11 amino acids long. CDR3 DNA sequence: TGTGCCAGCAGCGTCGGGGGAGGCTACACCTTC. Residues: CASSVGGGYTF.

V gene TRBV27 combines with J gene TRBJ1-4, with a tentative D call TRBD1 (5 bases). V lost 8 bases to trimming and J lost 5 bases, with 15 bases between them. Per germline, CDR1 MNHEY and CDR2 SMNVEV (reference sequence). The CDR3 length is 14 residues. Written as DNA, the CDR3 is TGTGCCAGCGCCCGGACTGGGGGGAATGAAAAACTGTTTTTT. Protein product: CASARTGGNEKLFF. Full variable domain (rest looked up from reference TRBV27 and TRBJ1-4): EAQVTQNPRYLITVTGKKLTVTCSQNMNHEYMSWYRQDPGLGLRQIYYSMNVEVTDKGDVPEGYKVSRKEKRNFPLILESPSPNQTSLYFCASARTGGNEKLFFGSGTQLSVL.

This chain uses TRBV12-3 or TRBV12-4 with TRBJ1-2; a weak D match, TRBD1 (5 bases). V was clipped by 7 bases and J by 5 bases, with 14 bases between them. The length of the CDR3 is 13 residues. CDR3 sequence: CASTSGVGYGYTF. In DNA form, the CDR3 reads TGTGCCAGCACATCGGGGGTCGGGTATGGCTACACCTTC.

The chain recombines TRBV21-1 with TRBJ2-2; the table's D call, TRBD1, has no DNA check behind it. TRBV21-1 is an annotated pseudogene. CDR3 length equals 15 residues. The CDR3, as DNA: TGTGCCAGCAGCAAAGTGACAGCCCTCACCGGGGAGCTGTTTTTT. This translates into CASSKVTALTGELFF.

The rearrangement links TRBV7-2 to TRBJ2-3, with TRBD1 identical over 7 bases. The V gene's germline CDR1 is SGHTA and CDR2 FQGNSA. The V gene end was trimmed by 5 bases and the J gene end by 6 bases; junction bases not matched to a gene: 11. The CDR3 has 15 amino acids. The CDR3 protein is CASSLPKGAEDTQYF. In DNA, the CDR3 is TGTGCCAGCAGCCTCCCGAAGGGGGCAGAGGATACGCAGTATTTT.

The J gene is TRBJ2-7, the V gene TRBV7-2; 12 bases match TRBD1. This CDR3 region has 18 residues. Germline trimming cut 0 bases from V and 5 bases from J; bases unmatched to any gene: 11. Looked up from germline, CDR1 is SGHTA and CDR2 is FQGNSA. The CDR3 is CASSLAGWGTGGNDEQYF. CDR3 DNA: TGTGCCAGCAGCTTAGCAGGGTGGGGGACAGGGGGCAATGACGAGCAGTACTTC. The full variable domain, completed using reference TRBV7-2 and TRBJ2-7, is GAGVSQSPSNKVTEKGKDVELRCDPISGHTALYWYRQSLGQGLEFLIYFQGNSAPDKSGLPSDRFSAERTGGSVSTLTIQRTQQEDSAVYLCASSLAGWGTGGNDEQYFGPGTRLTVT.

The chain couples TRBV18 to TRBJ1-6; D might be TRBD1 (5 bases). Per the germline V gene, CDR1 is KGHSH and CDR2 is LQKENI. V gave up 2 bases and J gave up 10 bases, with 9 bases separating them. This CDR3 region has 13 residues. CDR3 region: CASSPGAESPLHF. Written as DNA, the CDR3 is TGTGCCAGCTCACCAGGGGCAGAGTCACCCCTCCACTTT.

The chain uses TRBV27 and TRBJ1-1; no clear D. The V and J ends lost 6 bases and 5 bases respectively, with 10 bases between them. Germline V gene data show CDR1 as MNHEY and CDR2 as SMNVEV (reference sequence). The CDR3 contains 12 residues. CDR3 DNA sequence: TGTGCCAGCAGCCCGACTGGGACTGAAGCTTTCTTT. It translates to CASSPTGTEAFF.

The V call is TRBV11-3, the J call TRBJ2-7; perhaps TRBD1 as D (6 bases). In germline, CDR1 is SGHNT, CDR2 YENEEA. This CDR3 comprises 13 residues. V was cut by 3 bases and J by 7 bases, with 13 bases left in between. The CDR3 bases are TGTGCCAGCAGCTTGGGGGCAGGGAGAGAGCAGTACGTC. Encoded protein: CASSLGAGREQYV.

The chain carries TRBV3-1 (or the pseudogene TRBV3-2) and TRBJ2-1; D may be TRBD1 (6 bases). The CDR3 totals 12 residues. V gave up 8 bases and J gave up 7 bases, with 12 bases separating them. Germline CDR1 LGHDT, CDR2 YNNKEL (reference sequence). CDR3 protein: CASGPGQNEQFF. CDR3 nucleotides: TGTGCCAGCGGTCCGGGACAAAATGAGCAGTTCTTC.

The V gene is TRBV6-2 or TRBV6-3, the J gene TRBJ2-2; possible D gene TRBD2, 6 bases. The germline V and J ends were trimmed by 4 bases and 4 bases, with 16 bases remaining between them. The CDR3 covers 16 residues. The germline V gene encodes CDR1 MNHEY and CDR2 SVGEGT. CDR3 protein: CASSSLRLEVTGELFF. CDR3 coding DNA: TGTGCCAGCAGTTCGCTCCGACTAGAGGTCACCGGGGAGCTGTTTTTT.

This chain uses TRBV11-2 with TRBJ2-2; 8 positions match TRBD2. The germline gives CDR1 SGHAT, CDR2 FQNNGV. With V trimmed by 4 bases and J by 4 bases, 17 bases remained unmatched. This CDR3 has 19 amino acids. CDR3 nucleotide sequence: TGTGCCAGCAGCTCCCTGACCCCTCAGCGGGAGATGAGCACCGGGGAGCTGTTTTTT. Translating it yields CASSSLTPQREMSTGELFF. Supplemented by reference TRBV11-2 and TRBJ2-2, the full variable domain reads EAGVAQSPRYKIIEKRQSVAFWCNPISGHATLYWYQQILGQGPKLLIQFQNNGVVDDSQLPKDRFSAERLKGVDSTLKIQPAKLEDSAVYLCASSSLTPQREMSTGELFFGEGSRLTVL.

This clone was picked up one time. This sequence joins TRBV28 and TRBJ1-1, with D possibly matching TRBD1 (6 bases). The CDR3 extends over 15 amino acids. Trimming stripped 3 bases from V and 5 bases from J, with 16 bases between. Germline lookup yields CDR1 MDHEN and CDR2 SYDVKM. This CDR3 reads CASSLTQGPGTEAFF. The CDR3 nucleotides read TGTGCCAGCAGTTTGACACAGGGCCCAGGGACTGAAGCTTTCTTT.

This rearrangement joins TRBV2 to TRBJ2-1; 14 bases match TRBD2. Germline V gives CDR1 SNHLY, CDR2 FYNNEI. V was pared by 6 bases and J by 8 bases, with 6 bases of the junction left unmatched. CDR3 size: 15 residues. The CDR3 loop is CASRPGLAGGYEQFF. Here the CDR3 DNA reads TGTGCCAGCAGACCCGGACTAGCGGGAGGATATGAGCAGTTCTTC.

The J gene is TRBJ2-3, the V gene TRBV7-2; 9 bases fit TRBD2. This CDR3 has 16 residues. Trimming removed 4 bases from V and 1 base from J; junction bases left unmatched: 6. Per the germline V gene, CDR1 is SGHTA and CDR2 is FQGNSA. In DNA, the CDR3 is TGTGCCAGCAGCTCCCTTGTAGCGGGAGGCACAGATACGCAGTATTTT. This translates into CASSSLVAGGTDTQYF.

This clone was observed a few times. V gene TRBV7-2 combines with J gene TRBJ1-1; possibly TRBD1 for D (5 bases). The CDR3 extends over 16 amino acids. Germline V gene data show CDR1 as SGHTA and CDR2 as FQGNSA. The ends were cut back, 2 bases at V and 0 bases at J, with 13 bases in the middle. CDR3 sequence: CASSLFPGTVNTEAFF. The CDR3 region has the DNA TGTGCCAGCAGCTTATTCCCCGGGACCGTGAACACTGAAGCTTTCTTT.

The table lists this clone with a count of one. The chain couples TRBV2 to TRBJ1-1; D is uncertain. CDR1 is SNHLY, CDR2 FYNNEI, per germline. The CDR3 contains 13 residues. Trimming left V 5 bases short and J 1 base short, with 8 bases between. Written as DNA, the CDR3 is TGTGCCAGCAGTCTCGACGGGAACACTGAAGCTTTCTTT. Translating gives CASSLDGNTEAFF.

This chain connects TRBV6-6 to TRBJ1-1, with a possible D match to TRBD1 (6 bases). Per germline, CDR1 MNHNY and CDR2 SVGAGI (reference sequence). Trimming shortened V by 2 bases and J by 6 bases, and 10 bases separated the two germline ends. This CDR3 contains 13 residues. The CDR3 here is CASSYPGVPEAFF. The CDR3 DNA reads TGTGCCAGCAGTTACCCAGGGGTACCTGAAGCTTTCTTT.

The chain joins TRBV7-9 to TRBJ2-5, with 7 bases matching TRBD1. The CDR3 is 16 residues long. The germline CDR1 and CDR2 sequences are SEHNR and FQNEAQ (reference sequence). The J segment lost 0 bases and the V segment lost 2 bases, leaving 6 bases of the junction unmatched. CDR3 in DNA: TGTGCCAGCAGCTTATGGACAGGCGTTAACCAAGAGACCCAGTACTTC. As protein: CASSLWTGVNQETQYF. The full variable domain, in which reference TRBV7-9 and TRBJ2-5 provide the parts outside the CDR3, is DTGVSQNPRHKITKRGQNVTFRCDPISEHNRLYWYRQTLGQGPEFLTYFQNEAQLEKSRLLSDRFSAERPKGSFSTLEIQRTEQGDSAMYLCASSLWTGVNQETQYFGPGTRLLVL.

This chain joins TRBV2 and TRBJ1-6; the D is unclear. V was cut by 10 bases and J by 10 bases, with 17 bases left in between. Germline CDR1 and CDR2: SNHLY and FYNNEI. The CDR3 totals 13 residues. The CDR3 bases are TGTGCCACAGCAAGGTTGGTGGAATCACCCCTCCACTTT. Amino acids: CATARLVESPLHF.

The chain links TRBV18 to TRBJ2-2; D tentatively fits TRBD1 or TRBD2 (5 bases each). Germline V CDR1 and CDR2: KGHSH, LQKENI. This CDR3 region has 16 residues. V was trimmed by 2 bases and J by 2 bases, leaving 12 bases between them. The CDR3 DNA reads as TGTGCCAGCTCACCAATGGGACGGCCAAACACCGGGGAGCTGTTTTTT. Encoded protein: CASSPMGRPNTGELFF.

The chain has TRBV18 and TRBJ1-1; unclear D gene. The CDR3 has 13 amino acids. Trimming stripped 5 bases from V and 2 bases from J, with 9 bases between. In germline, CDR1 is KGHSH, CDR2 LQKENI. CDR3 nucleotides: TGTGCCAGCTCAACCGACACCAACACTGAAGCTTTCTTT. Translating it yields CASSTDTNTEAFF.

The V call is TRBV6-2 or TRBV6-3, the J call TRBJ1-1; D is ambiguous. Trimming cost V 2 bases and J 5 bases, with 15 bases left between them. Germline CDR1 MNHEY, CDR2 SVGEGT. The CDR3 is 15 amino acids. In DNA form, the CDR3 reads TGTGCCAGCAGTTACCCGGCCTTCTGGGGAACTGAAGCTTTCTTT. Residues: CASSYPAFWGTEAFF.

The rearrangement links TRBV12-5 to TRBJ2-2, with D perhaps being TRBD1 or TRBD2 (6 bases each). The CDR3 totals 14 residues. Trimming shortened V by 1 base and J by 6 bases, and 9 bases separated the two germline ends. The germline V gene encodes CDR1 LGHNT and CDR2 FRNRAP. This CDR3 reads CASGLDREAGELFF. Here the CDR3 DNA reads TGTGCTAGTGGTTTGGACAGGGAGGCCGGGGAGCTGTTTTTT.

This chain links TRBV14 with TRBJ1-6, with unresolved D. V dropped 1 base and J dropped 7 bases, with 8 bases sitting between them. The CDR3 consists of 14 residues. Germline-derived CDR1 and CDR2 are SGHDN and FVKESK. CDR3 coding DNA: TGTGCCAGCAGCCAAGTCCTGGGAAATTCACCCCTCCACTTT. As protein: CASSQVLGNSPLHF.

This chain joins TRBV6-2 or TRBV6-3 and TRBJ1-5; D ambiguous. Trimming took off 0 bases at V and 7 bases at J, with 4 bases between the two ends. The CDR3 runs 12 residues. Germline assignment: CDR1 MNHEY and CDR2 SVGEGT. The CDR3 DNA follows: TGTGCCAGCAGTTACTCAGGACAGCCCCAGCATTTT. Its protein is CASSYSGQPQHF.